This record covers a single T cell receptor beta chain. The antigen is unknown. V was clipped by 6 bases and J by 0 bases, with 17 bases between them. The CDR3 length is 16 residues. Germline-derived CDR1 and CDR2 are SGHTA and FQGNSA. These data belong to a study of shared clonotypes between healthy human individuals. Study overall: Researchers assigned three CD4 naive, three CD4 memory, two CD8 naive and one CD8 memory plate to each donor.

TCRdb keeps only in-frame clones here, not all; method: immunoSEQ multiplex PCR. Counted here are roughly 2.4 million clones, nearly 97% occurring once; the ten biggest clones make up around 0.13%. General study findings and limits: All-four-donor shared clonotypes had higher generation probabilities than non-shared clonotypes did. What naive subsets generally showed was a larger estimated richness than memory subsets showed.

The gene calls are TRBV7-2 and TRBJ1-1; a possible D gene is TRBD1 (5 bases). The TCR originated in a man aged 18 to 35 in good health. Source material: naive CD4+ T cells sorted from blood. Sample subset: CD45RA+ positively selected. DNA of the CDR3: TGTGCCAGCAGTAGGACGGGACGCCTGATGAACACTGAAGCTTTCTTT. As protein: CASSRTGRLMNTEAFF. Based on the CDR3 plus reference TRBV7-2 and TRBJ1-1, the full variable domain is GAGVSQSPSNKVTEKGKDVELRCDPISGHTALYWYRQSLGQGLEFLIYFQGNSAPDKSGLPSDRFSAERTGGSVSTLTIQRTQQEDSAVYLCASSRTGRLMNTEAFFGQGTRLTVV.